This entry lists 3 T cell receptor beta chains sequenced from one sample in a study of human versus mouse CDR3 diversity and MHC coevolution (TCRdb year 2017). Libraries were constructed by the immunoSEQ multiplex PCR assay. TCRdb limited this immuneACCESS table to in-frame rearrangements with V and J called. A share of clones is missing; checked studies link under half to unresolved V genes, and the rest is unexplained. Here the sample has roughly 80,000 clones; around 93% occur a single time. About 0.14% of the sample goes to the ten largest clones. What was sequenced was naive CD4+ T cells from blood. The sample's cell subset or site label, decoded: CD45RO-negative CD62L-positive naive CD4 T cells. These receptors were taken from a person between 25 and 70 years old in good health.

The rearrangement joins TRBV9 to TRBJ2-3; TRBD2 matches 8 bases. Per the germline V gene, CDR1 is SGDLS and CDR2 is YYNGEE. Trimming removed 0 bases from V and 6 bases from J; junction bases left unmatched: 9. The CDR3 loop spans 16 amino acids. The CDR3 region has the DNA TGTGCCAGCAGCGTAGCGGGAGGGCTACACACGGATACGCAGTATTTT. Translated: CASSVAGGLHTDTQYF.

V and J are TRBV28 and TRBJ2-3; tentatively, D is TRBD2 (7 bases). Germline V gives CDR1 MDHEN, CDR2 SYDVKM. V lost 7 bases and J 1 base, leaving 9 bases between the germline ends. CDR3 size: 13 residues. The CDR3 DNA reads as TGTGCCAGCATAGGGGGGGGCACAGATACGCAGTATTTT. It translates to CASIGGGTDTQYF.

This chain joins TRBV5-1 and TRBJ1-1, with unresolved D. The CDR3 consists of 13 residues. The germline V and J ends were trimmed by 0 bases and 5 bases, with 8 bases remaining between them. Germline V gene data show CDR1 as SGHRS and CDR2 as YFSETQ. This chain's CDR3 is CASSLVGRTEAFF. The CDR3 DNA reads TGCGCCAGCAGCTTGGTCGGGAGGACTGAAGCTTTCTTT. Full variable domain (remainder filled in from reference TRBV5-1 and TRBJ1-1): KAGVTQTPRYLIKTRGQQVTLSCSPISGHRSVSWYQQTPGQGLQFLFEYFSETQRNKGNFPGRFSGRQFSNSRSEMNVSTLELGDSALYLCASSLVGRTEAFFGQGTRLTVV.